One sample yielded the 3 T cell receptor beta chains listed below, sequenced in a study of OX40 agonist ivuxolimab in advanced cancers. Only in-frame clones appear in the TCRdb table, and some are missing; sequencing was by immunoSEQ multiplex PCR. Of 85,000 to 100,000 clones in the sample, less than 95% were seen once. The source material was CD4+ or CD8+ T cells sorted from blood, sampled in a trial of the OX40 agonist ivuxolimab. The receptors stem from an adult with an advanced solid tumor such as melanoma, head and neck, liver or kidney cancer.

V and J are TRBV7-2 and TRBJ2-1; 8 bases line up with TRBD2. There are 17 residues in the CDR3. V was pared by 5 bases and J by 0 bases, with 9 bases of the junction left unmatched. Looked up from germline, CDR1 is SGHTA and CDR2 is FQGNSA. The CDR3 sequence: CASSPRTSWSSYNEQFF. CDR3 nucleotides: TGTGCCAGCAGCCCGAGGACTAGCTGGAGCTCCTACAATGAGCAGTTCTTC.

This clone was counted a single time. The chain carries TRBV28 and TRBJ2-7, with D perhaps matching TRBD2 (5 bases). The V gene's germline CDR1 is MDHEN and CDR2 SYDVKM. The CDR3 totals 16 residues. Trimming cost V 4 bases and J 4 bases, with 20 bases left between them. In DNA, the CDR3 is TGTGCCAGCAGTTCAGGAGGCCTCCAATCGGTATACGAGCAGTACTTC. Translated: CASSSGGLQSVYEQYF.

The chain is built from TRBV10-3 and TRBJ1-1; D gene uncertain. The ends were cut back, 11 bases at V and 5 bases at J, with 24 bases in the middle. The CDR3 covers 15 residues. Germline lookup yields CDR1 ENHRY and CDR2 SYGVKD. The CDR3 DNA follows: TGTGCCGCGTCGCGGGCGGGCCCAAAGCAGACTGAAGCTTTCTTT. This sequence encodes CAASRAGPKQTEAFF.